The T cell receptor (beta chain) under discussion was sequenced for a study of T cell responses to AZD1222 COVID-19 vaccine. Note on this clone: Its cognate antigen is unknown.

Per the germline V gene, CDR1 is SGHAT and CDR2 is FQNNGV. Trimming left V 4 bases short and J 6 bases short, with 15 bases between. The CDR3 runs 14 residues. The assay was immunoSEQ multiplex PCR, and TCRdb's table has in-frame clones only and misses some. The table lists under 200,000 clones, over 75% of them singletons, with approximately 1.5% in the top ten. Study-level findings and limits: Among the donors, most were white British and more were female, and clonal diversity was possibly underestimated. With dominance at 160-218 and 743-854, vaccine-associated CD4 TCRs spanned spike. In the spike-specific TCR repertoire, nearly half reportedly target unmutated variant regions.

This clonotype was obtained from an adult in good health. The chain uses TRBV11-2 and TRBJ1-2; D may be TRBD1 (6 bases). The specimen was peripheral blood, collected on day 0 of AZD1222 vaccination. The CDR3 nucleotides are TGTGCCAGCAGCTATACAGGGACCCGTGATGGCTACACCTTC. This sequence encodes CASSYTGTRDGYTF.